This TCR beta chain comes out of a study of CD8+ T cells in alopecia areata. General observations from the study: Baseline CD8+ expansion's link to response remains uncertain, as there was one nonresponder. On tofacitinib, scalp clonality and expanded CD8+ clones among top 100 fell significantly. Scalp and blood samples kept many expanded lesional clones throughout tofacitinib.

Treatment specified: oral pan-JAK inhibitor, 5-10 mg twice daily. Sorting from PBMCs produced CD4+ and CD8+ T cells. RNA extraction and reverse transcription yielded cDNA as sequencing template. Sequenced by immunoSEQ multiplex PCR; TCRdb stores in-frame clones only, minus some. The profile shows 200,000 or so clones, over 45% of them singletons. Remarks on this clone: Its specificity is unknown.

This material consisted of CD4+ T cells sorted from blood, taken at week 24, from a patient treated with tofacitinib. The clonotype comes from a human donor with alopecia areata.

The DNA for the CDR3 is TGTGCCGCAGCCCCAGGGGGCGCAGACAAAAACATTCAGTACTTC. Its translation is CAAAPGGADKNIQYF. This sequence joins TRBV10-3 and TRBJ2-4, with 8 bases that match TRBD1. CDR1 and CDR2 from the germline V gene are ENHRY and SYGVKD. Unmatched junction bases numbered 12, after V lost 11 bases and J lost 3 bases. The CDR3 contains 15 residues.